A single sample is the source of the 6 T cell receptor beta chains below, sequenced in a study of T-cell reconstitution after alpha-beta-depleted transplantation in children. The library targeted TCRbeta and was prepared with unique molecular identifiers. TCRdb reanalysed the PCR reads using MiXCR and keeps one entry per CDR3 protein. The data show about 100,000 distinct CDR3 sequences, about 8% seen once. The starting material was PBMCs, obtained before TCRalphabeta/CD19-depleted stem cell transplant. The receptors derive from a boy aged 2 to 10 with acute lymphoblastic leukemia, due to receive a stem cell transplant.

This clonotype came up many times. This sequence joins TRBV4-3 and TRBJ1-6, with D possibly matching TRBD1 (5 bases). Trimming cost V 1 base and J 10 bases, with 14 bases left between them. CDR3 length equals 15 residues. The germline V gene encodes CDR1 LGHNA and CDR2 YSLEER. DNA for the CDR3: TGCGCCAGCAGCCAAGTTGAAAGCAGGGAATCACCCCTCCACTTT. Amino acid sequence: CASSQVESRESPLHF.

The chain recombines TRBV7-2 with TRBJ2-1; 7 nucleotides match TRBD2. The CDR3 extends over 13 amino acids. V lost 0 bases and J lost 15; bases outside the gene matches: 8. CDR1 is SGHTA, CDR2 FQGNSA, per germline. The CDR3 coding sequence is TGTGCCAGCAGCTTAGCCGGGGGACTAATCAGGTTCTTC. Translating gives CASSLAGGLIRFF.

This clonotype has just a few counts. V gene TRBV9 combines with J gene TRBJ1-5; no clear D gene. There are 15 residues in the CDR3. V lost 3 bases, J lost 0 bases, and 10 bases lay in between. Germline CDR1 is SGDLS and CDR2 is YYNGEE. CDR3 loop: CASSGRAPSNQPQHF. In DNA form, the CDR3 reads TGTGCCAGCAGCGGCCGGGCCCCTAGCAATCAGCCCCAGCATTTT. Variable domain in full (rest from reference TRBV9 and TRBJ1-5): DSGVTQTPKHLITATGQRVTLRCSPRSGDLSVYWYQQSLDQGLQFLIQYYNGEERAKGNILERFSAQQFPDLHSELNLSSLELGDSALYFCASSGRAPSNQPQHFGDGTRLSIL.

CDR3 bases: TGTGCCAGCAGTGAAACAGGGGAGAACACTGAAGCTTTCTTT. Its translation: CASSETGENTEAFF. The gene calls are TRBV25-1 and TRBJ1-1; 7 bases fit TRBD1. Germline V gives CDR1 MGHDK, CDR2 SYGVNS. With V trimmed by 2 bases and J by 1 base, 1 base remained unmatched. The CDR3 runs to 14 residues.

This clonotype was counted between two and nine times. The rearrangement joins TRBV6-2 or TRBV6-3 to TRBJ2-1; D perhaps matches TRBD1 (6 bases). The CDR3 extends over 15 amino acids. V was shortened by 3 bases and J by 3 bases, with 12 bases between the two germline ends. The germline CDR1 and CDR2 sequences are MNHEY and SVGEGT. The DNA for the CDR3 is TGTGCCAGCAGTTATACAGGGAGTGACTACAATGAGCAGTTCTTC. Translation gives CASSYTGSDYNEQFF.

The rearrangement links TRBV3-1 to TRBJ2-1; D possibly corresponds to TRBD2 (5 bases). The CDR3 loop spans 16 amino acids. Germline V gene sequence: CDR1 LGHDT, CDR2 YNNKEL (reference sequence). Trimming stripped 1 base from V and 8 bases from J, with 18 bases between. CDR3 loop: CASSQAAADWLDEQFF. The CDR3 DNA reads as TGTGCCAGCAGCCAAGCGGCAGCGGACTGGTTGGATGAGCAGTTCTTC.